What follows are 14 T cell receptor beta chains derived from one specimen sequenced in a study of blood T cell repertoires in COVID-19. Measured with immunoSEQ multiplex PCR; TCRdb has only the in-frame clones, and not every one. This table has 200,000 or so clones, around 87% appearing once. The sequenced sample was peripheral blood. These receptors were collected from a man in his sixties with acute or convalescent COVID-19.

This clone has more than one count but fewer than ten. This sequence joins TRBV30 and TRBJ1-6, with D perhaps matching TRBD1 (5 bases). Trimming removed 3 bases at V and 3 bases at J, with 15 bases between. Germline V gene lookup returns CDR1 GTSNPN and CDR2 SVGIG (reference sequence). The CDR3 length is 16 residues. CDR3 nucleotides: TGTGCCTGGAGCCCTAAAACGGGGGGCTATAATTCACCCCTCCACTTT. Amino acid sequence: CAWSPKTGGYNSPLHF.

The V and J genes are TRBV6-6 and TRBJ2-4, with 7 bases lining up with TRBD1. Germline V gene data show CDR1 as MNHNY and CDR2 as SVGAGI (reference sequence). J lost 2 bases, V lost 2 bases, and 6 bases had no gene match. The CDR3 is 16 residues long. The DNA of the CDR3 is TGTGCCAGCAGTTACCCCCGGGACAGTTCCAAAAACATTCAGTACTTC. This sequence encodes CASSYPRDSSKNIQYF.

This rearrangement joins TRBV28 to TRBJ2-7, with 12 bases aligning to TRBD2. From germline, CDR1 is MDHEN and CDR2 SYDVKM. With V trimmed by 7 bases and J by 6 bases, 13 bases remained unmatched. The length of the CDR3 is 16 residues. In DNA form, the CDR3 reads TGTGCCAGCAACCCCCTAGCGGGGGGGCCCCGGCTCGAGCAGTACTTC. Encoded protein: CASNPLAGGPRLEQYF.

This chain uses TRBV7-2 with TRBJ2-1; D might be TRBD1 (5 bases). The V end was cut by 5 bases, the J end by 5 bases, with 16 bases between. Germline V gene sequence: CDR1 SGHTA, CDR2 FQGNSA. The CDR3 length is 15 residues. CDR3 in DNA: TGTGCCAGCAGCCCGCGGCCGTCAGGGCACAATGAGCAGTTCTTC. The encoded protein is CASSPRPSGHNEQFF.

The chain links TRBV11-3 to TRBJ2-1, with 7 bases fitting TRBD2. The CDR3 extends over 14 amino acids. CDR1 is SGHNT and CDR2 is YENEEA in the germline V gene. The trim removed 3 bases at V and 8 bases at J, leaving 7 bases unmatched. The CDR3 DNA follows: TGTGCCAGCAGCTTTGTAGCGGGTGCGGATGAGCAGTTCTTC. Its protein is CASSFVAGADEQFF.

The chain joins TRBV19 to TRBJ2-7, with a tentative D call TRBD1 (6 bases). Trimming removed 4 bases from V and 3 bases from J, with 13 bases in between. The CDR3 totals 14 residues. Germline V gene sequence: CDR1 LNHDA, CDR2 SQIVND (reference sequence). The CDR3 nucleotides are TGTGCCAGTAGTACCACTAGGGGACACTACGAGCAGTACTTC. This encodes CASSTTRGHYEQYF.

This clone was counted a single time. The J gene is TRBJ1-2, the V gene TRBV2; unclear D gene. This CDR3 has 14 residues. With 4 bases removed from V and 8 bases from J, the gap between germline ends came to 17 bases. Germline V lookup: CDR1 SNHLY, CDR2 FYNNEI. The CDR3 protein is CASSGGPGGGGYTF. The CDR3 DNA sequence: TGTGCCAGCAGTGGCGGCCCCGGAGGTGGGGGCTACACCTTC.

This chain connects TRBV24-1 to TRBJ2-3; 7 bases line up with TRBD1. Looked up from germline, CDR1 is KGHDR and CDR2 is SFDVKD. This CDR3 is 16 amino acids long. The V segment lost 6 bases and the J segment 4 bases; nucleotides outside the gene matches: 12. CDR3 loop: CATSSPRQGTPDTQYF. The CDR3 DNA is TGTGCCACCAGTTCCCCTCGACAGGGAACCCCAGATACGCAGTATTTT.

This clone was detected once. The rearrangement joins TRBV11-3 to TRBJ2-5, with TRBD1 identical over 9 bases. The CDR3 consists of 15 residues. Germline values: CDR1 SGHNT, CDR2 YENEEA. V was pared by 2 bases and J by 5 bases, with 6 bases of the junction left unmatched. DNA of the CDR3: TGTGCCAGCAGCTTAAAGACAGGGGGTCTGGAGACCCAGTACTTC. Translation gives CASSLKTGGLETQYF.

The chain recombines TRBV5-1 with TRBJ2-3, with a possible D match to TRBD1 (6 bases). The CDR3 is made up of 15 amino acids. Trimming cost V 0 bases and J 3 bases, with 11 bases left between them. The V gene's germline CDR1 is SGHRS and CDR2 YFSETQ. CDR3 coding DNA: TGCGCCAGCAGCTTGGACAGGGTTGTGACAGATACGCAGTATTTT. The encoded protein is CASSLDRVVTDTQYF.

The gene calls are TRBV12-3 or TRBV12-4 and TRBJ2-7; TRBD1 aligns across 10 bases. CDR3 size: 13 residues. The J segment lost 6 bases and the V segment lost 6 bases, leaving 5 bases of the junction unmatched. The CDR3 loop is CASRGTGASEQYF. The CDR3 DNA reads TGTGCCAGCAGGGGGACAGGGGCCTCCGAGCAGTACTTC.

The chain links TRBV9 to TRBJ1-2, with D perhaps TRBD1 (5 bases). Germline CDR1 reads SGDLS; CDR2 reads YYNGEE. The CDR3 consists of 15 residues. The V end was cut by 0 bases, the J end by 3 bases, with 12 bases between. CDR3: CASSVGRGVDYGYTF. The CDR3 nucleotides read TGTGCCAGCAGCGTAGGTCGGGGGGTTGACTATGGCTACACCTTC.

This clone has a single count. The CDR3 nucleotides are TGTGCCAGCAGCTTCTCTAGACTGAACACCGGGGAGCTGTTTTTT. Amino acids: CASSFSRLNTGELFF. The chain joins TRBV7-9 to TRBJ2-2; unclear D gene. Trimming took 3 bases from V and 1 from J, leaving 9 bases between them. Germline-derived CDR1 and CDR2 are SEHNR and FQNEAQ (reference sequence). The CDR3 length is 15 residues.

The rearrangement joins TRBV9 to TRBJ2-6; 9 bases fit TRBD2. Germline loops: CDR1 SGDLS, CDR2 YYNGEE. The CDR3 spans 19 residues. Losses at the gene ends were 5 bases for V and 2 bases for J; bases not matched to a gene: 14. The CDR3 loop reads CASSVNSGLAFAGANVLTF. For the CDR3, the DNA is TGTGCCAGCAGTGTGAACTCGGGACTAGCATTTGCTGGGGCCAACGTCCTGACTTTC.